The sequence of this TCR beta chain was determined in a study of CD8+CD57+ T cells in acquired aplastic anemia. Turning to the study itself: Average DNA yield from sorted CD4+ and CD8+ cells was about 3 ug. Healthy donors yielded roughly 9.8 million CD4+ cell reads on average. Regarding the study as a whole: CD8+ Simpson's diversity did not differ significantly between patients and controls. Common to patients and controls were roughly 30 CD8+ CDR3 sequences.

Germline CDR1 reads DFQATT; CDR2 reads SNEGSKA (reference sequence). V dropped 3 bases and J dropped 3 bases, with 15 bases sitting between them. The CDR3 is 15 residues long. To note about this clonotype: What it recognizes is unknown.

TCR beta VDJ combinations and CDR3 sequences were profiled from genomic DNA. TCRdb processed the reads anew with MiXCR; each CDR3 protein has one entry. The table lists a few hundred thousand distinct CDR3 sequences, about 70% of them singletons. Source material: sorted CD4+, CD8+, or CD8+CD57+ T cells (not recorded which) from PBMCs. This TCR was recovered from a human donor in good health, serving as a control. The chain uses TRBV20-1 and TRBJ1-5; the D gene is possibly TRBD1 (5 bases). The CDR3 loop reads CSASRGAGYNQPQHF. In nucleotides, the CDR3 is TGCAGTGCTAGTCGAGGGGCTGGCTACAATCAGCCCCAGCATTTT.